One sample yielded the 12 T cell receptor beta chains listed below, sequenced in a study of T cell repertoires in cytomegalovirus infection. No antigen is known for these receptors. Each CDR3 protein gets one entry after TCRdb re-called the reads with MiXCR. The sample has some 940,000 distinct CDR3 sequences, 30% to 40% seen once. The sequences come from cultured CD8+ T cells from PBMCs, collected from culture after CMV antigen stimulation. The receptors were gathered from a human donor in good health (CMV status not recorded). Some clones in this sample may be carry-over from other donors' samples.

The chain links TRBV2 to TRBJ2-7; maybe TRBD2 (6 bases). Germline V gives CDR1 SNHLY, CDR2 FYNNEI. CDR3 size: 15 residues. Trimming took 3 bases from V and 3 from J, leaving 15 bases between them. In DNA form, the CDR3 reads TGTGCCAGCAGTGAGGGGGTGGACTACTACTACGAGCAGTACTTC. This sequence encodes CASSEGVDYYYEQYF.

CDR3 nucleotide sequence: TGCGCCAGCAGTGAGTCGAGACAGTATAATTCACCCCTCCACTTT. This translates into CASSESRQYNSPLHF. The rearrangement uses TRBV10-2 and TRBJ1-6, with a weak D call TRBD1 (5 bases). Germline CDR1 WSHSY, CDR2 SAAADI. CDR3 size: 15 residues. V gave up 0 bases and J gave up 4 bases, with 7 bases separating them.

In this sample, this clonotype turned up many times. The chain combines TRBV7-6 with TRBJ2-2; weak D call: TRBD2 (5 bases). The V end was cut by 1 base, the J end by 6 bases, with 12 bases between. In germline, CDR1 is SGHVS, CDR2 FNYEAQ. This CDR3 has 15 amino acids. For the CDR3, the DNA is TGTGCCAGCAGCTTAGTCGGGGAAAGGGCCGGGGAGCTGTTTTTT. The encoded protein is CASSLVGERAGELFF.

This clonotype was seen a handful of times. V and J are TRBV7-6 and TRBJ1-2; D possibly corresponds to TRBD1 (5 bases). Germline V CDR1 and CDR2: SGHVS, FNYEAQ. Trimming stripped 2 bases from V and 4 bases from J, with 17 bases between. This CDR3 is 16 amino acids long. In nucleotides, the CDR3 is TGTGCCAGCAGCTTAATGGGAATGAGGGGTAGCTATGGCTACACCTTC. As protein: CASSLMGMRGSYGYTF.

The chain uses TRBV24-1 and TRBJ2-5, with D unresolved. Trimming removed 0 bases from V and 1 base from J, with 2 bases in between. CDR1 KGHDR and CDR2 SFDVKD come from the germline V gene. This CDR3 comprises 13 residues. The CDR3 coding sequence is TGTGCCACCAGTGATTTGGGCCAAGAGACCCAGTACTTC. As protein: CATSDLGQETQYF.

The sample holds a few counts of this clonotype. The CDR3, as DNA: TGTGCCAGCAGTTTTTTTTCGGGGGCTAGCACAGATACGCAGTATTTT. Protein: CASSFFSGASTDTQYF. The chain carries TRBV12-3 or TRBV12-4 and TRBJ2-3; D could derive from TRBD1 or TRBD2 (6 bases each). V was trimmed by 3 bases and J by 0 bases, leaving 13 bases between them. This CDR3 is built from 16 residues.

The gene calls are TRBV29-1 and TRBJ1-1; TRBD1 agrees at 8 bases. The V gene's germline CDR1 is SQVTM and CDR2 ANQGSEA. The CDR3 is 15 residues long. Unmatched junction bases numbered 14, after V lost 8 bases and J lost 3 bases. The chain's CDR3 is CSFRGARGPDTEAFF. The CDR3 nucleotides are TGCAGCTTCCGTGGGGCCAGGGGGCCTGACACTGAAGCTTTCTTT.

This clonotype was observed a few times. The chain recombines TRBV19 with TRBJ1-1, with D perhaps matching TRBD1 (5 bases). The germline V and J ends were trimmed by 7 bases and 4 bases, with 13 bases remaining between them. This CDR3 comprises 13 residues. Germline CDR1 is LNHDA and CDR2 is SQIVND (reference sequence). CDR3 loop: CASTGRGSTEAFF. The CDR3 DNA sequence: TGTGCCAGTACGGGTCGGGGGAGCACTGAAGCTTTCTTT.

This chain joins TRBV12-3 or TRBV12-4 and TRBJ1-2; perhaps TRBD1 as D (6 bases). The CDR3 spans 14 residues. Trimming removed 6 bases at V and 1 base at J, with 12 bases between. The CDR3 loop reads CASSPTGYNYGYTF. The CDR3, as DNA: TGTGCCAGCAGCCCGACAGGTTATAACTATGGCTACACCTTC.

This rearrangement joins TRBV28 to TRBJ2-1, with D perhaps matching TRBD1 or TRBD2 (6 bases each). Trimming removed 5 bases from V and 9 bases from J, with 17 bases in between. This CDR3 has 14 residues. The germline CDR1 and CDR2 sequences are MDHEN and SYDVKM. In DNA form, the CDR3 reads TGTGCCAGCAGTACCAACCCGGGGGCGCTTGAGCAGTTCTTC. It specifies CASSTNPGALEQFF. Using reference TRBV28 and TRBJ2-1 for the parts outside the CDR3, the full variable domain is DVKVTQSSRYLVKRTGEKVFLECVQDMDHENMFWYRQDPGLGLRLIYFSYDVKMKEKGDIPEGYSVSREKKERFSLILESASTNQTSMYLCASSTNPGALEQFFGPGTRLTVL.

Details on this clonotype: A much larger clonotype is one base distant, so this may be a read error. DNA for the CDR3: TGTGTCAGCAGCTTAGCGTGGGACGCAGGAGTAGATACGCAGTATTTT. Its translation is CVSSLAWDAGVDTQYF. This chain links TRBV7-2 with TRBJ2-3; either TRBD1 or TRBD2 may supply D (5 bases each). Per the germline V gene, CDR1 is SGHTA and CDR2 is FQGNSA. The CDR3 covers 16 residues. The full variable domain, in which reference TRBV7-2 and TRBJ2-3 provide the parts outside the CDR3, is GAGVSQSPSNKVTEKGKDVELRCDPISGHTALYWYRQSLGQGLEFLIYFQGNSAPDKSGLPSDRFSAERTGGSVSTLTIQRTQQEDSAVYLCVSSLAWDAGVDTQYFGPGTRLTVL.

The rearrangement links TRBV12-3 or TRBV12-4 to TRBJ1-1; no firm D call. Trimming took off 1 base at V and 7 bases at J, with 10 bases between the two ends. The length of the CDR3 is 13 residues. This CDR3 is CASSLDPAYEAFF. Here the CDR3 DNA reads TGTGCCAGCAGTTTAGATCCGGCCTATGAAGCTTTCTTT.